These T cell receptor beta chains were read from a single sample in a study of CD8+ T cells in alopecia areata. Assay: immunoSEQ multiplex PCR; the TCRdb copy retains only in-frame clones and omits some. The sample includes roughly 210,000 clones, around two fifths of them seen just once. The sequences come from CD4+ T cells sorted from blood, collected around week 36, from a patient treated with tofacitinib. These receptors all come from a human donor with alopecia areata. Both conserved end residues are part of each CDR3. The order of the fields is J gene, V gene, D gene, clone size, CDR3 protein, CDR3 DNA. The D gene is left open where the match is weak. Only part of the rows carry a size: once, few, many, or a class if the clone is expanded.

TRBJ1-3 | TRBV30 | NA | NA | CAWAPGRVAGNTIYF | TGTGCCTGGGCGCCAGGGCGAGTGGCTGGAAACACCATATATTTT
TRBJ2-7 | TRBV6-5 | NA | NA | CASSYPGSYEQYF | TGTGCCAGCAGTTACCCCGGGAGTTACGAGCAGTACTTC
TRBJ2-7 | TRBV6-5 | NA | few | CASMGSGYEQYF | TGTGCCAGCATGGGTAGCGGCTACGAGCAGTACTTC
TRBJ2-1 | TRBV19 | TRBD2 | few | CASSIGTSGRAVNEQFF | TGTGCCAGTAGTATAGGCACTAGCGGGAGAGCTGTGAATGAGCAGTTCTTC
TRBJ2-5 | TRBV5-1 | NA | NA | CASSLAGGRQETQYF | TGCGCCAGCAGCTTGGCCGGAGGACGCCAAGAGACCCAGTACTTC
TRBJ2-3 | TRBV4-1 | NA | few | CASSQVLGSRSSTDTQYF | TGCGCCAGCAGCCAAGTCTTGGGTAGCAGAAGTAGCACAGATACGCAGTATTTT
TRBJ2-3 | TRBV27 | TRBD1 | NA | CASSRRDRGQVTQYF | TGTGCCAGCAGTCGCCGGGACAGGGGGCAGGTTACGCAGTATTTT
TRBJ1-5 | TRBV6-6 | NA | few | CASRSGQQGQPQHF | TGTGCCAGCAGATCGGGACAACAGGGACAGCCCCAGCATTTT
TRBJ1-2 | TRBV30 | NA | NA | CAWRLRGGLGYTF | TGTGCCTGGAGACTCAGGGGAGGGTTGGGCTACACCTTC
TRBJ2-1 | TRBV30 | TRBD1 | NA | CAWSVRSGTGAYNEQFF | TGTGCCTGGAGTGTACGGAGTGGGACAGGGGCTTACAATGAGCAGTTCTTC
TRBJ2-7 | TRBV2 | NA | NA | CASSEERSYEQYF | TGTGCCAGCAGTGAAGAGAGGAGTTACGAGCAGTACTTC
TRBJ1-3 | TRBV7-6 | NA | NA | CASSLSGDPGNTIYF | TGTGCCAGCAGCTTATCAGGGGATCCGGGAAACACCATATATTTT
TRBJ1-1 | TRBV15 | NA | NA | CATSRDRSVAFF | TGTGCCACCAGCAGAGATCGGTCTGTGGCTTTCTTT
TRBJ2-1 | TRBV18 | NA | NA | CASSLTGHEQFF | TGTGCCAGCTCACTGACAGGACATGAGCAGTTCTTC
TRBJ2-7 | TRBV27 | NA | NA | CASSTTTGEQYF | TGTGCCAGCAGTACGACGACTGGCGAGCAGTACTTC
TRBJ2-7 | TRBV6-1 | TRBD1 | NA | CASRNGQGINEQYF | TGTGCCAGCAGAAACGGACAGGGCATCAACGAGCAGTACTTC
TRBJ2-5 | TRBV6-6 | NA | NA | CASSYSGGETQYF | TGTGCCAGCAGTTACTCGGGGGGAGAGACCCAGTACTTC
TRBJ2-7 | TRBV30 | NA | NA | CAGSKGPYEQYF | TGTGCTGGTTCGAAGGGCCCCTACGAGCAGTACTTC
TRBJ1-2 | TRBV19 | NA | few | CASTTGPSGYTF | TGTGCCAGCACTACAGGGCCCAGTGGCTACACCTTC
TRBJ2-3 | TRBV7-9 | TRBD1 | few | CASRDRQGYTDTQYF | TGTGCCAGCAGAGACAGACAGGGTTACACAGATACGCAGTATTTT
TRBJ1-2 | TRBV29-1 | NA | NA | CSVDSGPAIGGYTF | TGCAGCGTTGATTCAGGTCCGGCTATTGGGGGCTACACCTTC
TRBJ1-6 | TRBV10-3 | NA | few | CATRVSDSPLHF | TGTGCCACGCGGGTGAGCGATTCACCCCTCCACTTT
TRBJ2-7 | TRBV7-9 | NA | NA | CASSFPASYEQYF | TGTGCCAGCAGCTTTCCGGCCTCCTACGAGCAGTACTTC
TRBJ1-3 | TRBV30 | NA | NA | CAWSVHRGNTIYF | TGTGCCTGGAGTGTACACAGAGGAAACACCATATATTTT
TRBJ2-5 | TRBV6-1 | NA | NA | CASSERLPSETQYF | TGTGCCAGCAGTGAAAGACTCCCTTCGGAGACCCAGTACTTC
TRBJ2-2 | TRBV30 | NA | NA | CAWRRERNTGELFF | TGTGCCTGGAGACGGGAACGGAACACCGGGGAGCTGTTTTTT
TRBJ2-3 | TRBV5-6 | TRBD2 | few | CASNGGGRADTQYF | TGTGCCAGCAACGGCGGGGGGAGGGCAGATACGCAGTATTTT
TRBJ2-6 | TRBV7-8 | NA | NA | CASTIETGANVLTF | TGTGCCAGCACCATAGAAACTGGGGCCAACGTCCTGACTTTC
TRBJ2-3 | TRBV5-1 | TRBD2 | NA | CASSLGLVSDTQYF | TGCGCCAGCAGCCTCGGACTAGTCTCAGATACGCAGTATTTT
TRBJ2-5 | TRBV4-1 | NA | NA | CASSHLDWQIGGETQYF | TGCGCCAGCAGCCACCTCGACTGGCAGATCGGCGGAGAGACCCAGTACTTC
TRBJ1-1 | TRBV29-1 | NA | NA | CSVDKAGKNTEAFF | TGCAGCGTTGATAAGGCTGGGAAAAACACTGAAGCTTTCTTT
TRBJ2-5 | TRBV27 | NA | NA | CASSFGGTETQYF | TGTGCCAGCAGTTTTGGGGGTACAGAGACCCAGTACTTC
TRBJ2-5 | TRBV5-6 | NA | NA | CASSFSGETQYF | TGTGCCAGCAGCTTTAGCGGAGAGACCCAGTACTTC
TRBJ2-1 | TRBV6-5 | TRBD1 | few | CASSPRTGNNEQFF | TGTGCCAGCAGTCCCAGGACAGGGAACAATGAGCAGTTCTTC
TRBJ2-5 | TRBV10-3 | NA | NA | CAISEGLGETQYF | TGTGCCATCAGTGAAGGGCTCGGGGAAACCCAGTACTTC
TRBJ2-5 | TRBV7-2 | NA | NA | CASSFGGLQETQYF | TGTGCCAGCAGCTTCGGCGGACTCCAAGAGACCCAGTACTTC
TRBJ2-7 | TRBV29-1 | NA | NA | CSAASQGVYEQYF | TGCAGCGCAGCTTCACAGGGAGTCTACGAGCAGTACTTC
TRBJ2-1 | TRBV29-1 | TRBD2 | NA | CSVDLSGGPNEQFF | TGCAGCGTTGATTTAAGCGGGGGACCCAATGAGCAGTTCTTC
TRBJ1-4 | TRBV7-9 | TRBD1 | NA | CASSWGQATNEKLFF | TGTGCCAGCAGCTGGGGACAGGCTACTAATGAAAAACTGTTTTTT
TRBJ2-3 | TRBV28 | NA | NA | CASSFTDTQYF | TGTGCCAGCAGTTTCACAGATACGCAGTATTTT
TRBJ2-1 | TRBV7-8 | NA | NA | CASSRLGIYNEQFF | TGTGCCAGCAGCCGATTAGGGATCTACAATGAGCAGTTCTTC
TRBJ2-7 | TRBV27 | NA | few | CASSLVSAPAYEQYF | TGTGCCAGCAGTTTAGTATCAGCTCCTGCCTACGAGCAGTACTTC
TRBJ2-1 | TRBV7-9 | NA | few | CASSLGLGGIEEQFF | TGTGCCAGCAGCCTAGGACTCGGTGGAATTGAGGAGCAGTTCTTC
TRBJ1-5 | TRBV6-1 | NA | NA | CASRGPVTGPQHF | TGTGCCAGCAGGGGTCCGGTTACGGGACCCCAGCATTTT
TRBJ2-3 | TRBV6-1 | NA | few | CASSEIASNTDTQYF | TGTGCCAGCAGTGAAATAGCCTCAAACACAGATACGCAGTATTTT
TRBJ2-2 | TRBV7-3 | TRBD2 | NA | CASSPGPAGSAGELFF | TGTGCCAGCAGCCCCGGACCAGCGGGGTCCGCCGGGGAGCTGTTTTTT
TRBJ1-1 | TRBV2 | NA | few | CASSGRSRIAEAFF | TGTGCCAGCAGTGGAAGATCAAGAATAGCTGAAGCTTTCTTT
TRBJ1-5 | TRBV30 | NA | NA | CAWSVKGSQPQHF | TGTGCCTGGAGTGTAAAGGGCTCTCAGCCCCAGCATTTT
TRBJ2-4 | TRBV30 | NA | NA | CAWSKNRIPRENIQYF | TGTGCCTGGAGTAAAAACAGGATCCCAAGGGAAAACATTCAGTACTTC
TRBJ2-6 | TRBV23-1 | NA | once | CASSPRDHSSGANVLTF | TGCGCCAGCAGTCCCCGGGACCATAGCTCTGGGGCCAACGTCCTGACTTTC
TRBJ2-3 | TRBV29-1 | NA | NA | CSVEDLRVESDTQYF | TGCAGCGTTGAAGATCTTCGAGTGGAGTCGGATACGCAGTATTTT
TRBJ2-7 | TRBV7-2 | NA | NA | CASSLNTYEQYF | TGTGCCAGCAGCCTAAACACCTACGAGCAGTACTTC
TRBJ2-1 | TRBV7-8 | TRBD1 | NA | CASKGTGVINEQFF | TGTGCCAGCAAAGGGACAGGTGTAATTAATGAGCAGTTCTTC
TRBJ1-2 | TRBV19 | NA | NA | CASSYGGAGSYGYTF | TGTGCCAGTAGCTACGGGGGAGCTGGGAGCTATGGCTACACCTTC
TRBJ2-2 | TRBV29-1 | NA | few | CSAVQNTGELFF | TGCAGCGCAGTACAGAACACCGGGGAGCTGTTTTTT
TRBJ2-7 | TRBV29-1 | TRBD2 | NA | CRSSGGTPIYEQYF | TGCAGATCTAGCGGGGGGACGCCAATCTACGAGCAGTACTTC
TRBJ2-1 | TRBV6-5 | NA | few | CAGGASNEQFF | TGTGCTGGGGGGGCATCGAATGAGCAGTTCTTC
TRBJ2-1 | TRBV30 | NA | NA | CAWTPFKNEQFF | TGTGCCTGGACTCCCTTCAAAAATGAGCAGTTCTTC
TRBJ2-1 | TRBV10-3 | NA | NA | CAISESRTENNEQFF | TGTGCCATCAGTGAGTCCCGGACAGAGAACAATGAGCAGTTCTTC
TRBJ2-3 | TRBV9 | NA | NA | CASSRGTITQYF | TGTGCCAGCAGTCGCGGGACCATCACGCAGTATTTT